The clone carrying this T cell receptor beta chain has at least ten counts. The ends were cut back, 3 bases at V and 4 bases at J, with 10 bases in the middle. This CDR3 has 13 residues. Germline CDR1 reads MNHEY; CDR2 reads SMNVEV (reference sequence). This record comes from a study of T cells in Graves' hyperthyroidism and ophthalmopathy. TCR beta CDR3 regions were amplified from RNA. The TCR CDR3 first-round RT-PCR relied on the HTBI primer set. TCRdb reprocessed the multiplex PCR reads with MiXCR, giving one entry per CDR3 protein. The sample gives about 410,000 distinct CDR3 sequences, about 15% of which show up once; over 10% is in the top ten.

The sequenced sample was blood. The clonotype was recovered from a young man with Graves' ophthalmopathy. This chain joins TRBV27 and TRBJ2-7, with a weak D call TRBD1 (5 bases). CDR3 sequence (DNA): TGTGCCAGCAGTTTGGACCAGGGTTACGAGCAGTACTTC. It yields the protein CASSLDQGYEQYF.